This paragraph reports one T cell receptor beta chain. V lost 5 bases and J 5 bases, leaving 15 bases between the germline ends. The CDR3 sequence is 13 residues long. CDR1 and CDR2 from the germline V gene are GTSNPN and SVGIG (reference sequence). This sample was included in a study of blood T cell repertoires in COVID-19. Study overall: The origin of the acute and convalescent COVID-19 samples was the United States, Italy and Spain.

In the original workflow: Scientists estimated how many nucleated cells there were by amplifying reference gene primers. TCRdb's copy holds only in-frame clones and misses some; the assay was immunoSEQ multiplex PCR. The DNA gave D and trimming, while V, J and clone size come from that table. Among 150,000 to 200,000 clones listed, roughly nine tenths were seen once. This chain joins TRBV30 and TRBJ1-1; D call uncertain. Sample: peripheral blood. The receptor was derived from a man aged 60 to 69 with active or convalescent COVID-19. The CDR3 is CAWSRELRTEAFF. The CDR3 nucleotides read TGTGCCTGGTCTAGGGAGTTGAGGACTGAAGCTTTCTTT.